This T cell receptor (beta chain) was recovered during a study of blood T cell repertoires in COVID-19. About the research overall: The samples span acute and convalescent COVID-19 from the United States, Italy and Spain. PBMCs, B-cell-depleted T cells, or T cells provided the cDNA or gDNA that made up the material.

The V gene's germline CDR1 is MNHNY and CDR2 SVGAGI (reference sequence). Trimming removed 4 bases at V and 0 bases at J, with 13 bases between. The CDR3 totals 16 residues. Methods used by the authors: Reference gene primer amplification gave estimated nucleated cell counts. Measured with immunoSEQ multiplex PCR; TCRdb has only the in-frame clones, and not every one. D and trimming were read from the DNA, whereas the V and J calls and clone size are those reported in that table. The sample shows about 110,000 clones, about 83% of them seen only once. The sequenced sample consisted of peripheral blood. The chain links TRBV6-6 to TRBJ1-3, with D hard to call. This receptor was identified in a woman in her 70s with acute or convalescent COVID-19. The CDR3 nucleotides read TGTGCCAGCAGTTTCCTCAGACTGAGCTCTGGAAACACCATATATTTT. Its translation: CASSFLRLSSGNTIYF.